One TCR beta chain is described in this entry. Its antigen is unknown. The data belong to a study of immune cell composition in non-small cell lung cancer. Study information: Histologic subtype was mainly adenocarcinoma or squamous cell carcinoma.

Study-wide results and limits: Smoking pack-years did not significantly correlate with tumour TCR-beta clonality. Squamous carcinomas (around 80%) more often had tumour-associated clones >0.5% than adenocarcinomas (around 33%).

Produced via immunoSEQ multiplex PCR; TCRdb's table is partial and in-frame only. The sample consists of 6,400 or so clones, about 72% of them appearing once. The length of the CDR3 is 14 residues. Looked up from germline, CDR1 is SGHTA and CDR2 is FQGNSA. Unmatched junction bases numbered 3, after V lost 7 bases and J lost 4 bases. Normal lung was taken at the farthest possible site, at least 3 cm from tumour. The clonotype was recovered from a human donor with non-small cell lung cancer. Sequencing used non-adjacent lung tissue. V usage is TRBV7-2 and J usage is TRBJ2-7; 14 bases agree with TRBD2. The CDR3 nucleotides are TGTGCCAGCATGACTAGCGGGGGGGCGTACGAGCAGTACTTC. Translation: CASMTSGGAYEQYF. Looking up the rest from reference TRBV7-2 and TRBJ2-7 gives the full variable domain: GAGVSQSPSNKVTEKGKDVELRCDPISGHTALYWYRQSLGQGLEFLIYFQGNSAPDKSGLPSDRFSAERTGGSVSTLTIQRTQQEDSAVYLCASMTSGGAYEQYFGPGTRLTVT.